What follows is one T cell receptor (beta chain) and its context. The clone's antigen remains unknown. No base-level quality is on record; no much larger clone is a single base apart. This sample includes further DNA sequences coding for the same CDR3. This sample stems from a study of a mutant IDH1 vaccine in newly diagnosed glioma (dated by TCRdb to 2020 to 2022). For the wider study: Across visits V03 through V10, patients got a total of eight vaccinations, given in weeks 1, 3, 5, 7, 11, 15, 19 and 23. Prior to enrollment, standard therapy consisting of radiotherapy alone, temozolomide alone, or radiochemotherapy with temozolomide had been administered to patients, with the combination being received by most patients. Longitudinal TCRB deep sequencing was done for 25 treated patients, wherever samples were available for exploratory analyses. Of the 25 to 35 patients who were treated, approximately 60% were male and roughly 40% were female, and the mean age was approximately 40 years. Vaccination was initiated 4-6 weeks after radiotherapy alone, or concurrently with temozolomide cycles in the chemotherapy-containing groups. Six visits were used for peripheral blood collection: V03 (baseline), V05, V07, V10, V12 and V13.

The label giving this sample's time point can be read as: week 11, during vaccination. Each vaccine dose, consisting of 300 ug of a 20-mer mutant IDH1 peptide in Montanide, was administered subcutaneously with topical imiquimod. The donors had newly diagnosed IDH1-mutant astrocytomas of WHO grade 3 or 4 that showed loss of nuclear ATRX. The samples were drawn from NOA16, a multicentre, single-arm, open-label phase I trial in Germany that tested a mutant IDH1 peptide vaccine in humans for the first time. Genomic DNA for TCRB sequencing was extracted from EDTA blood using the DNeasy Blood and Tissue Kit. Libraries were constructed by the immunoSEQ multiplex PCR assay. The hsTCRB Kit was used according to the manufacturer's protocol to amplify rearranged TCR beta chain sequences. An Illumina MiSeq was used to sequence the TCRB libraries. Per the source publication's procedure: The proprietary platform of the kit vendor was used for demultiplexing, trimming and gene mapping. The clones in this table, taken by TCRdb from immuneACCESS, are in-frame only. Not every clone is retained; where verified, under half of the shortfall comes from an unresolved V gene, and the cause of the rest is unknown. D and trimming were read from the DNA, whereas the V and J calls and clone size are those reported in that table. The sample yields roughly 120,000 clones; 80% were counted once. Together, the top ten hold 5.5% of the sample.

Broad study findings and their caveats: No apparent relationship was observed between pseudoprogression and alterations in the top peripheral T cell clonotypes detected by TCRB sequencing. Selection of PBMC samples for TCRB deep sequencing was based on availability. The authors noted that analyses of patient blood samples could not be reproduced because of sample limitations. Immune responses induced by the vaccine were seen in around 93% of patients across multiple MHC alleles.

Reading the germline V gene (reference sequence) gives CDR1 SEHNR and CDR2 FQNEAQ. The CDR3 measures 13 amino acids from cysteine to phenylalanine. Here the CDR3 DNA is all that survives: 39 bases in frame from base 1. Trimming costs V 5 bases and J 0 bases, and their ends lie 8 bases apart. This specimen consisted of PBMCs, obtained from a glioma patient whose treatment included an IDH1 peptide vaccine. This clonotype was obtained from a middle-aged man with glioma. This chain is built from TRBV7-9 and TRBJ2-7; no D segment can be confidently identified. This receptor carries the CDR3 CASSRTDSYEQYF. In nucleotides, the sequence is TGTGCCAGCAGCCGGACGGACTCCTACGAGCAGTACTTC.